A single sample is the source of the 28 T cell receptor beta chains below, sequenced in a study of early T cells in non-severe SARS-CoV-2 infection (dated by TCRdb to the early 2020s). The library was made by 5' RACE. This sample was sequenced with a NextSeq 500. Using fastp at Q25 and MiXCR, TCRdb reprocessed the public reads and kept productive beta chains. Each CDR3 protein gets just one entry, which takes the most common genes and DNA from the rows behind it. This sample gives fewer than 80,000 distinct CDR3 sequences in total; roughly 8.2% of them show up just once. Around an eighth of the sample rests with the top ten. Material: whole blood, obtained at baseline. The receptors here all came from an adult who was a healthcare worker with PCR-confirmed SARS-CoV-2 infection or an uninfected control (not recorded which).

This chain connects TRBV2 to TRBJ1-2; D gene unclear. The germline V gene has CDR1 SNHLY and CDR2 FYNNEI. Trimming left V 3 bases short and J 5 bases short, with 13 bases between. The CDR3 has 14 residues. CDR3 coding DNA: TGTGCCAGCAGTGACCCCCAGGAGAAGTATGGCTACACCTTC. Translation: CASSDPQEKYGYTF. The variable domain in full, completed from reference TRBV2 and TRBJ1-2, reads EPEVTQTPSHQVTQMGQEVILRCVPISNHLYFYWYRQILGQKVEFLVSFYNNEISEKSEIFDDQFSVERPDGSNFTLKIRSTKLEDSAMYFCASSDPQEKYGYTFGSGTRLTVV.

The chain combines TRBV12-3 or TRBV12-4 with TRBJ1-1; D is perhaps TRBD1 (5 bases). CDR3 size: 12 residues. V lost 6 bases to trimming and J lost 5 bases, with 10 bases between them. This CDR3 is CASRAQGTEAFF. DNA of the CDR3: TGTGCCAGCAGAGCCCAGGGTACTGAAGCTTTCTTT.

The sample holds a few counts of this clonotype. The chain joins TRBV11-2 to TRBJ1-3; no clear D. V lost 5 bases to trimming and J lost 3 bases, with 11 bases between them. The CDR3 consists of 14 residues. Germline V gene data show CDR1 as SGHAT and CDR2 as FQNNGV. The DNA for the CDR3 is TGTGCCAGCAGCGCCGGGGTCCATGGAAACACCATATATTTT. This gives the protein CASSAGVHGNTIYF. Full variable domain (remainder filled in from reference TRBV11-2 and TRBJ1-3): EAGVAQSPRYKIIEKRQSVAFWCNPISGHATLYWYQQILGQGPKLLIQFQNNGVVDDSQLPKDRFSAERLKGVDSTLKIQPAKLEDSAVYLCASSAGVHGNTIYFGEGSWLTVV.

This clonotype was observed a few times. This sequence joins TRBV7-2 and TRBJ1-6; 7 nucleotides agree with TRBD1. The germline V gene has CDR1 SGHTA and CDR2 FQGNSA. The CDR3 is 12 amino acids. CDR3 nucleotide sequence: TGTGCGACAGGGAGAAATAATTCACCCCTCCACTTT. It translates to CATGRNNSPLHF.

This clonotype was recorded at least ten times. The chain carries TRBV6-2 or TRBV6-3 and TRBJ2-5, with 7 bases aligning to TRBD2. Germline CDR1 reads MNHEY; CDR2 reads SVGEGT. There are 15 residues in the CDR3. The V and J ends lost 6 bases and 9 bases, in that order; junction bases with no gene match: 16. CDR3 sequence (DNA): TGTGCCAGCAGGGAATCTAGCGGCTCACTCGCCCCCCAGTACTTC. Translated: CASRESSGSLAPQYF.

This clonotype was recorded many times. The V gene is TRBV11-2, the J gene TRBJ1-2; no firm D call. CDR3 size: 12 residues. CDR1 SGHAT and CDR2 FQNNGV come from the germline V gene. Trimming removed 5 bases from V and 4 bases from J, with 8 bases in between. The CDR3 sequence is CASSNGLYGYTF. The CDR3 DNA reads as TGTGCCAGCAGCAACGGGCTCTATGGCTACACCTTC.

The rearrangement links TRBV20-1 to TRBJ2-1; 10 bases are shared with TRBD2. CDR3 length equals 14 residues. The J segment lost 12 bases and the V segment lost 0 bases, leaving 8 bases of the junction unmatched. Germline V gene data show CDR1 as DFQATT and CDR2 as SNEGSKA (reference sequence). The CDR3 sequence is CSARDRGSGRPQFF. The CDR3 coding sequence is TGCAGTGCTAGAGATCGCGGTAGCGGGAGGCCGCAGTTCTTC.

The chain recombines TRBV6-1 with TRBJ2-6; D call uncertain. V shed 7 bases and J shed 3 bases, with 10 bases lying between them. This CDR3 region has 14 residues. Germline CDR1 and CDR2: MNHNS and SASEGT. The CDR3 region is CASKRGDGANVLTF. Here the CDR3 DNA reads TGTGCCAGCAAACGCGGAGATGGGGCCAACGTCCTGACTTTC.

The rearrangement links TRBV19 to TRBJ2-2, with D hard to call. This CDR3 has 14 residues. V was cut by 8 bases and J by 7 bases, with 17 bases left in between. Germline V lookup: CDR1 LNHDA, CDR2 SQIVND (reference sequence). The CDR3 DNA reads TGTGCCAGTCACCCGGGCCGGCGACGCGGGGAGCTGTTTTTT. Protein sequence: CASHPGRRRGELFF.

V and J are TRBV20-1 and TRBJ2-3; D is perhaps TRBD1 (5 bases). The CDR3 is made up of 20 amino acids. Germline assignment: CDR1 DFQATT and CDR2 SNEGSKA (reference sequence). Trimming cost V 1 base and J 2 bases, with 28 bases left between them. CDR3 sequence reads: CSARGHNDPLTGWVTDTQYF. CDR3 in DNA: TGCAGTGCTAGAGGACACAACGACCCCCTCACAGGTTGGGTCACAGATACGCAGTATTTT.

CDR3 in amino acids: CASSRNFVYTEAFF. CDR3 bases: TGTGCCAGCTCGAGGAACTTCGTTTATACTGAAGCTTTCTTT. V gene TRBV11-2 combines with J gene TRBJ1-1; no clear D. V was cut by 8 bases and J by 5 bases, with 18 bases left in between. The CDR3 has 14 residues. The germline gives CDR1 SGHAT, CDR2 FQNNGV.

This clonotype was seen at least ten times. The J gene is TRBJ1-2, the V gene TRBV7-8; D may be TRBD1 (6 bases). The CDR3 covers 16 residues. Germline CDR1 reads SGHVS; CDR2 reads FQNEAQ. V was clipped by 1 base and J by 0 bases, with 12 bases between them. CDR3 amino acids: CASSLVGGPTNYGYTF. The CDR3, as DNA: TGTGCCAGCAGCTTAGTTGGGGGCCCTACTAACTATGGCTACACCTTC.

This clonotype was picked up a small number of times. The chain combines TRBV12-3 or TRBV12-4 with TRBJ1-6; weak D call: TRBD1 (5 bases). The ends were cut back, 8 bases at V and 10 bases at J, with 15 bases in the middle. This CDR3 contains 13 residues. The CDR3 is CASCRQGGSPLHF. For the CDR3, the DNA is TGTGCCAGCTGCCGGCAGGGTGGATCACCCCTCCACTTT.

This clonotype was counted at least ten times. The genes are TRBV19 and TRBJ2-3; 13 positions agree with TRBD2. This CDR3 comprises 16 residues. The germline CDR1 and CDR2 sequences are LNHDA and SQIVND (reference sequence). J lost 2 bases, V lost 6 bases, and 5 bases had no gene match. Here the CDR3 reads CASSTTSGRATDTQYF. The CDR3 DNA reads TGTGCCAGTAGCACCACTAGCGGGAGGGCCACAGATACGCAGTATTTT.

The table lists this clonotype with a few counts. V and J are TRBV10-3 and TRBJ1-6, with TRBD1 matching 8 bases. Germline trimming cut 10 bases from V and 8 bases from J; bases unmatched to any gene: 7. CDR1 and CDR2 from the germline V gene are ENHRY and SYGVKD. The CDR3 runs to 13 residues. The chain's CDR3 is CATSEDRDSPLHF. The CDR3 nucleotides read TGTGCCACGTCTGAGGACAGGGATTCACCCCTCCACTTT.

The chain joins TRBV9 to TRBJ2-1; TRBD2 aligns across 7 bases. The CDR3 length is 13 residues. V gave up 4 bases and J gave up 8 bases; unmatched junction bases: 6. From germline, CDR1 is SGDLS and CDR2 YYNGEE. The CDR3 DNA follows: TGTGCCAGCAGCACGGGGGGAAACGATGAGCAGTTCTTC. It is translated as CASSTGGNDEQFF.

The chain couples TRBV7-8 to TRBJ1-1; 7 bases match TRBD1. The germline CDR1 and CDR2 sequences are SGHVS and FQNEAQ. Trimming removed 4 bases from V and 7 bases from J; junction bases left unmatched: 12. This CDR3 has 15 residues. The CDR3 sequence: CASSSPGGGSGEAFF. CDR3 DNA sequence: TGTGCCAGCAGCTCACCCGGAGGGGGCTCAGGTGAAGCTTTCTTT. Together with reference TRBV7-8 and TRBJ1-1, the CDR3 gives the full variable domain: GAGVSQSPRYKVAKRGQDVALRCDPISGHVSLFWYQQALGQGPEFLTYFQNEAQLDKSGLPSDRFFAERPEGSVSTLKIQRTQQEDSAVYLCASSSPGGGSGEAFFGQGTRLTVV.

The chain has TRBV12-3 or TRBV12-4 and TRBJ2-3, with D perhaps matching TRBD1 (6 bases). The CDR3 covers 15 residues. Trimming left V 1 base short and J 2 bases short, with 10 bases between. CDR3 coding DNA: TGTGCCAGCAGTTTAGTCAGGGGCTACACAGATACGCAGTATTTT. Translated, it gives CASSLVRGYTDTQYF.

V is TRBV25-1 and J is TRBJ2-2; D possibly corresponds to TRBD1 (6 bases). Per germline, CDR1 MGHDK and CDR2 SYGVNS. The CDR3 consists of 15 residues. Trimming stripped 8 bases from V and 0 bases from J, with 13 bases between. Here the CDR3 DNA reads TGTGCCAGCTCCGCAACAGGGACGAACACCGGGGAGCTGTTTTTT. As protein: CASSATGTNTGELFF.

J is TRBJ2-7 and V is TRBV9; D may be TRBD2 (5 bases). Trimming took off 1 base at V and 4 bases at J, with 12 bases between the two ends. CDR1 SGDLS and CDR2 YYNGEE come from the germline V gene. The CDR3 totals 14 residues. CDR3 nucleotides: TGTGCCAGCAGCGTATCGGACTCCGGATACGAGCAGTACTTC. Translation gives CASSVSDSGYEQYF.

In DNA, the CDR3 is TGTGCCAGCTCACCGAGCCACAGGGTGGAAGAAAAACTGTTTTTT. It specifies CASSPSHRVEEKLFF. The rearrangement uses TRBV18 and TRBJ1-4; D perhaps matches TRBD1 (6 bases). CDR1 KGHSH and CDR2 LQKENI come from the germline V gene. This CDR3 comprises 15 residues. V was clipped by 3 bases and J by 8 bases, with 16 bases between them.

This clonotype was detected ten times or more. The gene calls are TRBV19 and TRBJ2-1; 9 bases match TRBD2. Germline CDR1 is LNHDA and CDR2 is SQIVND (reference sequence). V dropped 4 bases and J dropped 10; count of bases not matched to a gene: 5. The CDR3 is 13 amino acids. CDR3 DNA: TGTGCCAGTAGTACTTCAAGCGGGAGGGAGCAGTTCTTC. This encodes CASSTSSGREQFF.

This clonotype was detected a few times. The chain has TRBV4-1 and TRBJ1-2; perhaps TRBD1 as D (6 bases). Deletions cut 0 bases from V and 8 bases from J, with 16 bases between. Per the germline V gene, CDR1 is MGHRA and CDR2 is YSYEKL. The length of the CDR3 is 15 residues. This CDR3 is CASSQDRDTLLGYTF. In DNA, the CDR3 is TGCGCCAGCAGCCAAGACCGGGACACCCTATTAGGCTACACCTTC.

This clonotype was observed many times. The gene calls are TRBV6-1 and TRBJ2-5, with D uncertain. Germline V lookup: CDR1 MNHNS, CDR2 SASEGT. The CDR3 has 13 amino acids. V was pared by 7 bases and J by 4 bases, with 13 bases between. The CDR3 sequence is CASKTPWRETQYF. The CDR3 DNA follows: TGTGCCAGCAAGACACCTTGGAGAGAGACCCAGTACTTC.

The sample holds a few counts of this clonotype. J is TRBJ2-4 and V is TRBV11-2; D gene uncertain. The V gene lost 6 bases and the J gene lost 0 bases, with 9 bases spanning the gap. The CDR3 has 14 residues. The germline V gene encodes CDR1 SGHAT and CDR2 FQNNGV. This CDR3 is CASRPKGAKNIQYF. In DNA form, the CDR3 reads TGTGCCAGCAGGCCGAAGGGAGCCAAAAACATTCAGTACTTC. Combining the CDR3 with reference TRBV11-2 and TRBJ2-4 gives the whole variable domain EAGVAQSPRYKIIEKRQSVAFWCNPISGHATLYWYQQILGQGPKLLIQFQNNGVVDDSQLPKDRFSAERLKGVDSTLKIQPAKLEDSAVYLCASRPKGAKNIQYFGAGTRLSVL.

CDR3 nucleotide sequence: TGTGCCAGCAGCTCCTCGGGACACCCCTACAATGAGCAGTTCTTC. It encodes CASSSSGHPYNEQFF. The V gene is TRBV11-3, the J gene TRBJ2-1, with D possibly matching TRBD1 (6 bases). V was pared by 4 bases and J by 2 bases, with 12 bases between. The CDR3 covers 15 residues. Per the germline V gene, CDR1 is SGHNT and CDR2 is YENEEA. The variable domain in full, with the rest retrieved from reference TRBV11-3 and TRBJ2-1, is EAGVVQSPRYKIIEKKQPVAFWCNPISGHNTLYWYLQNLGQGPELLIRYENEEAVDDSQLPKDRFSAERLKGVDSTLKIQPAELGDSAVYLCASSSSGHPYNEQFFGPGTRLTVL.

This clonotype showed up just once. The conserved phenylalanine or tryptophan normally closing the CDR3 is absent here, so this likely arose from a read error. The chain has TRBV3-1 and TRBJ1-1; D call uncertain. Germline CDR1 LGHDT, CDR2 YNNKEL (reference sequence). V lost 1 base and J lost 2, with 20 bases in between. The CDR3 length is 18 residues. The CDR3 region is CASSQGSKAVQGNTEAFS. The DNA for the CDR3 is TGTGCCAGCAGCCAAGGAAGTAAGGCGGTTCAAGGTAACACTGAAGCTTTCTCT.

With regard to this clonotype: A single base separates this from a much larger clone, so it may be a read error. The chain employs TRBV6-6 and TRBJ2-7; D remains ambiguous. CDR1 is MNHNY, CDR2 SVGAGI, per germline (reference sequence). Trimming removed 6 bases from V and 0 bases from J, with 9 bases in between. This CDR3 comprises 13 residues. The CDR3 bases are TGTGCCAGCAGCCCGGGCCTCTCCTACGAGCAGTACTTC. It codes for CASSPGLSYEQYF.